This T cell receptor beta chain is drawn from a study of T cell responses to AZD1222 COVID-19 vaccine. Notes on the study in general: Distributed over spike, vaccine-associated CD4 TCRs predominated at 160-218 and 743-854. Among AZD1222 vaccinees, only five to seven were seropositive at baseline. Clonal diversity was possibly underestimated; the donors were predominantly white British and more often female.

Data came from immunoSEQ multiplex PCR; TCRdb stores just in-frame clones and leaves some out. In the table there are 60,000 to 85,000 clones, 80% to 90% of which are singletons. Germline lookup yields CDR1 MNHEY and CDR2 SVGEGT. The CDR3 runs to 14 residues. Trimming left V 2 bases short and J 5 bases short, with 13 bases between. The analysis combined second doses at about 4 or about 12 weeks. A remark on this clone: As yet, its antigen is unknown.

The chain combines TRBV6-2 or TRBV6-3 with TRBJ2-7; D is possibly TRBD2 (6 bases). This specimen consisted of peripheral blood, obtained 28 days after the second AZD1222 dose. The TCR was taken from an adult who received the AZD1222 COVID-19 vaccine. The CDR3 region is CASSYRSAGHEQYF. As DNA, the CDR3 is TGTGCCAGCAGTTACCGGTCAGCGGGCCACGAGCAGTACTTC.